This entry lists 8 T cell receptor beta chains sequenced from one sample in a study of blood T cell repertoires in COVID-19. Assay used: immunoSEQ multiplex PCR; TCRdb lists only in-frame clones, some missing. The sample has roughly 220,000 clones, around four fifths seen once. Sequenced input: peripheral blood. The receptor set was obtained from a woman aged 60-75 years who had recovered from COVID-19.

In nucleotides, the CDR3 is TGCGCCAGCAGCCAAGAAGAAGGGGCGAGGGGGAATGAAAAACTGTTTTTT. It yields the protein CASSQEEGARGNEKLFF. V and J are TRBV4-1 and TRBJ1-4; a weak D match, TRBD1 (6 bases). Trimming removed 0 bases from V and 5 bases from J, with 16 bases in between. Germline CDR1 MGHRA, CDR2 YSYEKL. The CDR3 sequence is 17 residues long.

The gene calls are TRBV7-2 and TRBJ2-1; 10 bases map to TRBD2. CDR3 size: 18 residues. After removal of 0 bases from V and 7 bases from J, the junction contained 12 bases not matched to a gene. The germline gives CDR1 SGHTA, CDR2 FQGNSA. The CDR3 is CASSLAFGVAGGRNEQFF. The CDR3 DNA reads TGTGCCAGCAGCTTAGCTTTTGGGGTAGCGGGGGGCCGAAATGAGCAGTTCTTC.

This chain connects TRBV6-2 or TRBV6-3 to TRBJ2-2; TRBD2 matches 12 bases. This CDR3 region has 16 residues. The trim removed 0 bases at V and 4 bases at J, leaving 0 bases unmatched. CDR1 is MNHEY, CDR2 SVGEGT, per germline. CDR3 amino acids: CASSYSGLAGTGELFF. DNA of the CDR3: TGTGCCAGCAGTTACTCGGGACTAGCGGGCACCGGGGAGCTGTTTTTT.

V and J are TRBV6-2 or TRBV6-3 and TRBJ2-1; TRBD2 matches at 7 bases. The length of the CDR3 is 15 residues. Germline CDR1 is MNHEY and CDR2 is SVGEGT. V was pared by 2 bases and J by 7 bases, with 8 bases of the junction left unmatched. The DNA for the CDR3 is TGTGCCAGCAGTTACGGGAGGACTAGGTGGAATGAGCAGTTCTTC. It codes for CASSYGRTRWNEQFF.

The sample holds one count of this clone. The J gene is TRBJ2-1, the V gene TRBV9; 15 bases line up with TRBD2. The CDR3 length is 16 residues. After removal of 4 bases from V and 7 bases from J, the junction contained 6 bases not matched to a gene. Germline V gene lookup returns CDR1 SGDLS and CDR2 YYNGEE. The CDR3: CASSIQGLAGGNEQFF. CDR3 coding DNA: TGTGCCAGCAGCATCCAGGGACTAGCGGGGGGAAATGAGCAGTTCTTC.

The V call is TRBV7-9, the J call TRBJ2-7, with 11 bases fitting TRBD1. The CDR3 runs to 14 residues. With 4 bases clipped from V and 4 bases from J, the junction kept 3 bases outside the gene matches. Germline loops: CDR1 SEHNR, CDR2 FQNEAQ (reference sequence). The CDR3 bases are TGTGCCAGCAGCTACCGGGACAGGGGGTACGAGCAGTACTTC. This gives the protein CASSYRDRGYEQYF.

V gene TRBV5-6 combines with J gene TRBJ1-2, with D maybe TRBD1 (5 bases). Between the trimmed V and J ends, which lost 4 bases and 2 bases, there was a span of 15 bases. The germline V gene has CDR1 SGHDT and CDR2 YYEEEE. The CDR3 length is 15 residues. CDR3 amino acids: CASSEDTTINYGYTF. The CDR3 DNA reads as TGTGCCAGCAGCGAGGACACCACGATCAACTATGGCTACACCTTC.

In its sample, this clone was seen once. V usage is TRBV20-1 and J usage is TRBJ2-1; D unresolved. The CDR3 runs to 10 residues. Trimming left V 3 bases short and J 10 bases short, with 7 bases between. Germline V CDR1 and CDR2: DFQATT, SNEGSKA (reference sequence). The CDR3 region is CSASYSEQFF. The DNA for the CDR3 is TGCAGTGCTAGTTACAGCGAGCAGTTCTTC.